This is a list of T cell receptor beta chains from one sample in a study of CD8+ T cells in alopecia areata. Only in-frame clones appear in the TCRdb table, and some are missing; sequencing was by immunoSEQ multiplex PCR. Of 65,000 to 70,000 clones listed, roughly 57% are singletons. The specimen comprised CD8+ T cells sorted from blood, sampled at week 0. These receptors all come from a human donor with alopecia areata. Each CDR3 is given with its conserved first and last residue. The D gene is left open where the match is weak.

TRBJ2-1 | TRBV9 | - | CASSVGDGAGNEQFF
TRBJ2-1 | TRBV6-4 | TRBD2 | CASSVEGGSYNEQFF
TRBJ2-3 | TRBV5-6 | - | CASSLVSGDKGTDTQYF
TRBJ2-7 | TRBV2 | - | CASSEGGGSSYEQYF
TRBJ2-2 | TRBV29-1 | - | CSVEAGDTGELFF
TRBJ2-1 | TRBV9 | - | CASSVEVSGTYNEQFF
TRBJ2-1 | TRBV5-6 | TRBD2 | CASSYGLAEYNEQFF
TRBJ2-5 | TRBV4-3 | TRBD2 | CASSQDGLAGETQYF
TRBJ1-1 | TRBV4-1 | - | CASSQDHGTEAFF
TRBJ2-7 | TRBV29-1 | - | CSVVSWDNSYEQYF
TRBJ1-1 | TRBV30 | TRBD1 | CAWSTGTGNTEAFF
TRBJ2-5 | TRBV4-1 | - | CASSSRGGSQETQYF
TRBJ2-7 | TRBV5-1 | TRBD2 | CASSPTSVYYEQYF
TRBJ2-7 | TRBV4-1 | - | CASGKGTLSSYEQYF
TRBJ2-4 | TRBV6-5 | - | CASSSSLGRVIQYF
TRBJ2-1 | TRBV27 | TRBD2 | CASRTSGRRNEQFF
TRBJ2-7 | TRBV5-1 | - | CASSPGRSTYEQYF
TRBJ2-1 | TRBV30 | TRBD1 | CAWTYLLFGTGDYEQFF
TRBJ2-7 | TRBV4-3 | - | CASSQALRGEQYF
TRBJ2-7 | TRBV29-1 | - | CSVVLRGTHEQYF
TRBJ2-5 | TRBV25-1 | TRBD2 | CASSDGFPGGFQETQYF
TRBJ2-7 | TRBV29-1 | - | CSVVSYADLTYEQYF